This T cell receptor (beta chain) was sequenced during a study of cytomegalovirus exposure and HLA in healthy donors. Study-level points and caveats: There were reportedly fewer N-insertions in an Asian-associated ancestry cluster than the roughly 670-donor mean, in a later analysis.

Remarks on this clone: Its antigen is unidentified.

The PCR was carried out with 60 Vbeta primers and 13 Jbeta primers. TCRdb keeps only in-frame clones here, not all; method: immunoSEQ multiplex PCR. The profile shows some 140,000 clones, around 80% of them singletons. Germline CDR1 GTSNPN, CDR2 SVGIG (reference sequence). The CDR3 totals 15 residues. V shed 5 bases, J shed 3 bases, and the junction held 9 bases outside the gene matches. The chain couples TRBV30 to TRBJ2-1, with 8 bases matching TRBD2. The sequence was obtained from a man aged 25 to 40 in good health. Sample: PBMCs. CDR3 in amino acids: CAWRTLAGGYNEQFF. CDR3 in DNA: TGTGCCTGGCGAACCCTAGCGGGCGGCTACAATGAGCAGTTCTTC. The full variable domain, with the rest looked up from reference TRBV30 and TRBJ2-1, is SQTIHQWPATLVQPVGSPLSLECTVEGTSNPNLYWYRQAAGRGLQLLFYSVGIGQISSEVPQNLSASRPQDRQFILSSKKLLLSDSGFYLCAWRTLAGGYNEQFFGPGTRLTVL.